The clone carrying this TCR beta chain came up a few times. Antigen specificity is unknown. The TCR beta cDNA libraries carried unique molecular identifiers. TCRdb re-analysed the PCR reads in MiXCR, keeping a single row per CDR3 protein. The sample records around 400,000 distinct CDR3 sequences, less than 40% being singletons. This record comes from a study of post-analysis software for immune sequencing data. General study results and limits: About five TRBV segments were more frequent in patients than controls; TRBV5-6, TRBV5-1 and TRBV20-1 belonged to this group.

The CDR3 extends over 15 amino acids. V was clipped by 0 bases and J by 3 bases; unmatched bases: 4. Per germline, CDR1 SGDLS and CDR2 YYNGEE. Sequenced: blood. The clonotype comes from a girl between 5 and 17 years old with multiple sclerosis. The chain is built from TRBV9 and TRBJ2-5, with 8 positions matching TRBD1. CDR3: CASSVGGTGKETQYF. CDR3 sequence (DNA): TGTGCCAGCAGCGTAGGTGGGACAGGAAAAGAGACCCAGTACTTC.